What follows describes a single T cell receptor beta chain. Sequenced by immunoSEQ multiplex PCR; TCRdb stores in-frame clones only, minus some. The table records about 260,000 clones, more than 85% of them present only once. This record comes from a study of blood T cell repertoires in COVID-19. On the study more broadly: Samples taken during acute and convalescent COVID-19 were collected in the United States, Italy and Spain. Sources were T cells, B-cell-depleted T cells, or PBMCs; the material itself was cDNA or gDNA.

The receptor's source is a young man with active or convalescent COVID-19. The specimen sequenced was peripheral blood.

The CDR3 loop reads CASSPYNPYEQYF. DNA for the CDR3: TGTGCCAGCAGTCCATACAACCCCTACGAGCAGTACTTC. The chain recombines TRBV12-3 or TRBV12-4 with TRBJ2-7; D remains ambiguous. The CDR3 consists of 13 residues. Trimming removed 5 bases from V and 2 bases from J, with 10 bases in between.